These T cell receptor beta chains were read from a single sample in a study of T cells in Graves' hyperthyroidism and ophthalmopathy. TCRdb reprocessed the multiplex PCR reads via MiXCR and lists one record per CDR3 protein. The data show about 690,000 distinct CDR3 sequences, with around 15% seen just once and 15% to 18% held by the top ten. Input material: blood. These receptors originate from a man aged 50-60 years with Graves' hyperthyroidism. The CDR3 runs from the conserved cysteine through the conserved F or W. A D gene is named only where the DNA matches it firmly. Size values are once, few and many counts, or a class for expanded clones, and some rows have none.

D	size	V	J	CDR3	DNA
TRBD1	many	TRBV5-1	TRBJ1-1	CASSDRDRGLAEAFF	TGCGCCAGCAGCGACCGGGACAGGGGGCTCGCTGAAGCTTTCTTT
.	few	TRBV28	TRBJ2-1	CASSQERTILADEQFF	TGTGCCAGCAGTCAGGAGCGCACCATTCTCGCCGATGAGCAGTTCTTC
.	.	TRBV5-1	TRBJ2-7	CASSLGGWNSYEQYF	TGCGCCAGCAGCTTGGGAGGTTGGAACTCCTACGAGCAGTACTTC
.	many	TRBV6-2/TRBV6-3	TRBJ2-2	CASSSLELGQNTGELFF	TGTGCCAGCAGTTCGCTAGAGTTGGGACAGAACACCGGGGAGCTGTTTTTT
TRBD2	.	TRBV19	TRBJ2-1	CASSIDTSGSYNEQFF	TGTGCCAGTAGTATAGATACTAGCGGGAGTTACAATGAGCAGTTCTTC
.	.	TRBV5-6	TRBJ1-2	CASSLMGYGYTF	TGTGCCAGCAGCTTGATGGGCTATGGCTACACCTTC
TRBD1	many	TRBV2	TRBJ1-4	CASSEQGGKYEKLFF	TGTGCCAGCAGTGAGCAGGGGGGGAAGTATGAAAAACTGTTTTTT
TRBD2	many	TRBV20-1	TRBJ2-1	CSARELALNEQFF	TGCAGTGCTAGGGAACTAGCGCTCAATGAGCAGTTCTTC
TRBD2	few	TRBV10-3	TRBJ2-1	CTISGLGDEQFF	TGTACCATCAGCGGACTAGGCGATGAGCAGTTCTTC
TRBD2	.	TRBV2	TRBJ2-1	CASLSKAGGLDEQFF	TGTGCCAGCCTATCTAAAGCGGGAGGTCTTGATGAGCAGTTCTTC
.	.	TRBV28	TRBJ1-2	CASSLYPQGRGYTF	TGTGCCAGCAGTTTATACCCCCAGGGGAGAGGCTACACCTTC
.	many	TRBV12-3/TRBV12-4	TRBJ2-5	CASSSAGPTAQETQYF	TGTGCCAGCAGTTCTGCAGGGCCGACCGCTCAAGAGACCCAGTACTTC
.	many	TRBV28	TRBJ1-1	CASRSGREGEAFF	TGTGCCAGCAGGTCAGGCAGGGAGGGTGAAGCTTTCTTT
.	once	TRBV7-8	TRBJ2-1	CASSSSLEQFF	TGTGCCAGCAGCTCTTCCCTAGAGCAGTTCTTC
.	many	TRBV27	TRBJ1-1	CASSFYGAEAFF	TGTGCCAGCAGTTTCTATGGGGCTGAAGCTTTCTTT
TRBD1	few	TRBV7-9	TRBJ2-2	CASSGTVNTGELFF	TGTGCCAGCAGCGGGACAGTAAACACCGGGGAGCTGTTTTTT
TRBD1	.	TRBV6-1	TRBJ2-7	CAGRTGGDEQSF	TGTGCCGGGCGGACAGGGGGCGACGAGCAGTCCTTC
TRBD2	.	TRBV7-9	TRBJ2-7	CASSHGTSGSRYEQYF	TGTGCCAGCAGCCATGGGACTAGCGGGAGCAGGTACGAGCAGTACTTC
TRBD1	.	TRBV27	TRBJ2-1	CASSLIGTGRVDEQFF	TGTGCCAGCAGTTTAATTGGGACAGGGAGGGTTGATGAGCAGTTCTTC
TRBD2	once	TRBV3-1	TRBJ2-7	CASSPGTSGMDEQYF	TGTGCCAGCAGCCCCGGGACTAGCGGGATGGACGAGCAGTACTTC
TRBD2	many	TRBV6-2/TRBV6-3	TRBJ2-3	CATGTSADTQYF	TGTGCCACCGGGACTAGCGCAGATACGCAGTATTTT
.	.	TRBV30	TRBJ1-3	CAWTPRGAPGNTIYF	TGTGCCTGGACTCCACGGGGAGCCCCTGGAAACACCATATATTTT
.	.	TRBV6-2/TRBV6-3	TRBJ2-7	CASSYGGTKNSYEQYF	TGTGCCAGCAGTTACGGCGGGACGAAAAACTCCTACGAGCAGTACTTC
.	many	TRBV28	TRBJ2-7	CASSLSTPHEQYF	TGTGCCAGCAGTTTATCGACCCCCCACGAGCAGTACTTC
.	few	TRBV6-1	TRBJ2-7	CASSPSSGREQYF	TGTGCCAGCAGCCCTTCTTCAGGGCGCGAGCAGTACTTC
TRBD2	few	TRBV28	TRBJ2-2	CASSPGLVGELFF	TGTGCCAGCAGCCCGGGACTAGTCGGGGAGCTGTTTTTT
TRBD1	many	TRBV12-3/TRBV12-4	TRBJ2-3	CASKGALPDTQYF	TGTGCCAGCAAGGGGGCGCTTCCAGATACGCAGTATTTT
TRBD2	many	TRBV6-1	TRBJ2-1	CASSGLAGANNEQFF	TGTGCCAGCAGTGGGTTAGCGGGAGCGAACAATGAGCAGTTCTTC
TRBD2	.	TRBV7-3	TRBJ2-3	CASRLAATTDTQYF	TGTGCCAGCAGACTAGCGGCCACCACAGATACACAGTATTTT
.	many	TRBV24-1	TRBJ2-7	CATSDSSGFSYEQYF	TGTGCCACCAGTGATTCCTCGGGTTTCTCCTACGAGCAGTACTTC
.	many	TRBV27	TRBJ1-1	CASSRGLMNTEAFF	TGTGCCAGCAGTCGGGGACTGATGAACACTGAAGCTTTCTTT
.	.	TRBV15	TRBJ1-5	CATSRGGNSNQPQHF	TGTGCCACCAGCAGAGGAGGGAATAGCAATCAGCCCCAGCATTTT
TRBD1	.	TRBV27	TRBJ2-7	CASSLKGQQLNYEQYF	TGTGCCAGCAGTTTAAAGGGACAGCAACTAAATTACGAGCAGTACTTC
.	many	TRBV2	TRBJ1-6	CASSEATVNSPLHF	TGTGCCAGCAGTGAAGCAACGGTTAATTCACCCCTCCACTTT
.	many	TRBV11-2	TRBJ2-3	CASSLPTGTTDTQYF	TGTGCCAGCAGCTTACCTACCGGGACCACGGATACGCAGTATTTT
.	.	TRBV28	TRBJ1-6	CASMHRVGSYNSPLHF	TGTGCCAGCATGCACAGGGTGGGCTCCTATAATTCACCCCTCCACTTT
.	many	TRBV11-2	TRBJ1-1	CASSYLDRNTEAFF	TGTGCCAGCAGCTACTTGGACAGGAACACTGAAGCTTTCTTT
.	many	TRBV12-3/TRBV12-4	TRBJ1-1	CASSLQGFGTEAFF	TGTGCCAGCAGTTTACAGGGTTTTGGCACTGAAGCTTTCTTT
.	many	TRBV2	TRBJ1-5	CASSEARGYDQPQHF	TGTGCCAGCAGTGAGGCTAGGGGCTACGATCAGCCCCAGCATTTT
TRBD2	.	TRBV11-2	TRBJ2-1	CASSSRTSGWNEQFF	TGTGCCAGCAGCTCTCGGACTAGCGGTTGGAATGAGCAGTTCTTC
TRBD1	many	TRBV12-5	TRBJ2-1	CAGFRQGSYNEQFF	TGTGCTGGATTTAGACAGGGCTCCTACAATGAGCAGTTCTTC
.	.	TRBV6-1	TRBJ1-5	CASSEGGVESNQPQHF	TGTGCCAGCAGTGAAGGCGGGGTTGAGAGCAATCAGCCCCAGCATTTT
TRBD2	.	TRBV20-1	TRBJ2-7	CSAESGRSYEQYF	TGCAGTGCTGAGAGCGGGAGGTCCTACGAGCAGTACTTC
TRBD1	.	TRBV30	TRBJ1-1	CAWEDREGTEAFF	TGTGCCTGGGAAGACAGGGAGGGAACTGAAGCTTTCTTT
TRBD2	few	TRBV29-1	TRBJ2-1	CSVEAGLAGGEQFF	TGCAGCGTTGAAGCGGGACTAGCGGGGGGTGAGCAGTTCTTC
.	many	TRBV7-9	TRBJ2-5	CASSSRPDTQETQYF	TGTGCCAGCAGCTCTCGACCCGATACCCAAGAGACCCAGTACTTC
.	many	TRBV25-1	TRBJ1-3	CASSEAASPGNTIYF	TGTGCCAGCAGTGAAGCCGCATCCCCTGGAAACACCATATATTTT